One and the same sample provided the 23 T cell receptor beta chains below, sequenced in a study of lymphopenia after photon versus proton radiotherapy. Only in-frame clones appear in the TCRdb table, and some are missing; sequencing was by immunoSEQ multiplex PCR. The data show roughly 12,000 clones, approximately 90% seen once. The sequences come from peripheral blood, collected from a patient treated with photon-based radiotherapy. These receptors were taken from a man between 60 and 75 years old with pancreatic cancer.

The rearrangement uses TRBV7-9 and TRBJ1-6; 7 nucleotides agree with TRBD1. This CDR3 region has 14 residues. Germline V gene lookup returns CDR1 SEHNR and CDR2 FQNEAQ (reference sequence). Losses at the gene ends were 3 bases for V and 9 bases for J; bases not matched to a gene: 5. Written as DNA, the CDR3 is TGTGCCAGCAGCTTGGGACAGAAATCTTCACCCCTCCACTTT. Its translation is CASSLGQKSSPLHF.

This sequence joins TRBV10-2 and TRBJ2-7; D possibly matches TRBD1 or TRBD2 (5 bases each). V lost 0 bases and J lost 9, with 12 bases in between. CDR3 length: 13 amino acids. Germline V gene sequence: CDR1 WSHSY, CDR2 SAAADI. CDR3 loop: CASSESGTQGQYF. DNA of the CDR3: TGCGCCAGCAGTGAGTCAGGGACCCAAGGGCAGTACTTC.

The chain employs TRBV5-1 and TRBJ2-1, with 8 bases lining up with TRBD1. CDR3 size: 15 residues. CDR1 and CDR2 (germline): SGHRS, YFSETQ. V was clipped by 3 bases and J by 1 base; unmatched bases: 3. CDR3 amino acids: CASSYDRGSYNEQFF. The CDR3 DNA reads TGCGCCAGCAGCTATGACAGGGGTTCCTACAATGAGCAGTTCTTC.

In this sample, this clone turned up a few times. The V call is TRBV7-9, the J call TRBJ1-2; D perhaps matches TRBD1 (5 bases). The length of the CDR3 is 15 residues. V lost 5 bases and J lost 5, with 18 bases in between. Germline V CDR1 and CDR2: SEHNR, FQNEAQ (reference sequence). CDR3 residues: CASSPRTGGDYGYTF. CDR3 DNA: TGTGCCAGCAGCCCTCGTACGGGGGGGGATTATGGCTACACCTTC.

The CDR3 reads CASSFGQTAGEQYF. The CDR3 DNA sequence: TGTGCCAGCAGCTTTGGACAGACCGCTGGGGAGCAGTACTTC. The chain joins TRBV9 to TRBJ2-7; a weak D match, TRBD1 (6 bases). The germline V gene encodes CDR1 SGDLS and CDR2 YYNGEE. The CDR3 has 14 amino acids. V was clipped by 4 bases and J by 7 bases, with 18 bases between them. Supplemented by reference TRBV9 and TRBJ2-7, the full variable domain reads DSGVTQTPKHLITATGQRVTLRCSPRSGDLSVYWYQQSLDQGLQFLIQYYNGEERAKGNILERFSAQQFPDLHSELNLSSLELGDSALYFCASSFGQTAGEQYFGPGTRLTVT.

This clone was found once. V and J are TRBV18 and TRBJ2-3; 15 bases align to TRBD2. Germline loops: CDR1 KGHSH, CDR2 LQKENI. Losses at the gene ends were 6 bases for V and 5 bases for J; bases not matched to a gene: 6. The CDR3 covers 16 residues. The CDR3 DNA follows: TGTGCCAGCTCGCGGACTAGCGGGGGGGCCGGAGATACGCAGTATTTT. The encoded protein is CASSRTSGGAGDTQYF.

The chain links TRBV30 to TRBJ2-2, with D perhaps matching TRBD1 (6 bases). The germline gives CDR1 GTSNPN, CDR2 SVGIG (reference sequence). The V gene lost 6 bases and the J gene lost 3 bases, with 20 bases spanning the gap. The CDR3 contains 16 residues. CDR3 nucleotides: TGTGCCTGCCCCCCTAGACAGGTTCGGGACACCGGGGAGCTGTTTTTT. Its translation: CACPPRQVRDTGELFF.

The CDR3 DNA reads as TGCGCCAGCAGTGACACTGGCAGGGGCACAGATACGCAGTATTTT. Translating gives CASSDTGRGTDTQYF. The rearrangement uses TRBV10-1 and TRBJ2-3; a possible D gene is TRBD1 (5 bases). V was shortened by 3 bases and J by 1 base, with 11 bases between the two germline ends. The CDR3 is made up of 15 amino acids. The V gene's germline CDR1 is WNHNN and CDR2 SYGVQD (reference sequence).

The J gene is TRBJ2-5, the V gene TRBV21-1; TRBD2 is taken as the D call from the table, unchecked against the DNA. TRBV21-1 is a listed pseudogene. There are 15 residues in the CDR3. The CDR3 DNA reads TGTGCCAGCAGCGGGGTTGGCGGGGGAGGAGAGACCCAGTACTTC. Amino acids: CASSGVGGGGETQYF.

The CDR3 sequence is CASSLGWGGRLETQYF. Written as DNA, the CDR3 is TGTGCCAGCAGCTTAGGGTGGGGGGGCCGACTTGAGACCCAGTACTTC. The chain carries TRBV5-5 and TRBJ2-5; weak D call: TRBD2 (7 bases). Germline values: CDR1 SGHKS, CDR2 YYEKEE (reference sequence). Between the trimmed V and J ends, which lost 2 bases and 5 bases, there was a span of 19 bases. The CDR3 length is 16 residues.

The chain has TRBV4-1 and TRBJ1-5; D gene unclear. V was clipped by 0 bases and J by 2 bases, with 11 bases between them. Germline V gene data show CDR1 as MGHRA and CDR2 as YSYEKL. The CDR3 has 16 residues. The chain's CDR3 is CASSQDSGVGNQPQHF. The CDR3 nucleotides read TGCGCCAGCAGCCAAGATTCCGGGGTCGGCAATCAGCCCCAGCATTTT.

The genes are TRBV7-8 and TRBJ1-1; 8 nucleotides align to TRBD1. The CDR3 sequence is 16 residues long. Germline CDR1 is SGHVS and CDR2 is FQNEAQ. The V gene end was trimmed by 2 bases and the J gene end by 6 bases; junction bases not matched to a gene: 11. CDR3 sequence: CASSLTGGKIWAEAFF. The DNA for the CDR3 is TGTGCCAGCAGCTTAACAGGGGGGAAGATATGGGCTGAAGCTTTCTTT. The full variable domain, its missing parts supplied by reference TRBV7-8 and TRBJ1-1, is GAGVSQSPRYKVAKRGQDVALRCDPISGHVSLFWYQQALGQGPEFLTYFQNEAQLDKSGLPSDRFFAERPEGSVSTLKIQRTQQEDSAVYLCASSLTGGKIWAEAFFGQGTRLTVV.

This clone was found once. The chain recombines TRBV29-1 with TRBJ2-3; 12 nucleotides line up with TRBD1. The CDR3 has 20 residues. CDR1 is SQVTM and CDR2 is ANQGSEA in the germline V gene. The V segment lost 2 bases and the J segment 8 bases; nucleotides outside the gene matches: 23. CDR3 residues: CSVELAAGTGGAHPLITQYF. DNA for the CDR3: TGCAGCGTTGAATTGGCGGCCGGGACAGGGGGCGCACACCCCCTTATTACGCAGTATTTT.

The chain recombines TRBV7-2 with TRBJ1-1; no clear D gene. The germline gives CDR1 SGHTA, CDR2 FQGNSA. This CDR3 region has 13 residues. Trimming pared 4 bases from V and 0 bases from J, leaving 6 bases between. The CDR3 coding sequence is TGTGCCAGCAGCTCCCACATGAACACTGAAGCTTTCTTT. This translates into CASSSHMNTEAFF.

The chain links TRBV7-9 to TRBJ2-3, with TRBD2 identical over 9 bases. The CDR3 contains 16 residues. Trimming at V came to 2 bases and at J to 2 bases, leaving 5 bases not matched to a gene. Germline V gene lookup returns CDR1 SEHNR and CDR2 FQNEAQ (reference sequence). Here the CDR3 DNA reads TGTGCCAGCAGCTTAATTAGCGGGGGCCTCACAGATACGCAGTATTTT. Translating gives CASSLISGGLTDTQYF. The complete variable domain, with remaining parts taken from reference TRBV7-9 and TRBJ2-3, reads DTGVSQNPRHKITKRGQNVTFRCDPISEHNRLYWYRQTLGQGPEFLTYFQNEAQLEKSRLLSDRFSAERPKGSFSTLEIQRTEQGDSAMYLCASSLISGGLTDTQYFGPGTRLTVL.

The gene calls are TRBV10-3 and TRBJ1-2, with 10 positions matching TRBD1. Germline CDR1 is ENHRY and CDR2 is SYGVKD. The V segment lost 6 bases and the J segment 1 base; nucleotides outside the gene matches: 5. The CDR3 spans 15 residues. The DNA for the CDR3 is TGTGCCATCAGCGTGACAGGGGGCGGTAACTATGGCTACACCTTC. Translating gives CAISVTGGGNYGYTF.

The chain employs TRBV4-1 and TRBJ2-1; D not certain. The germline CDR1 and CDR2 sequences are MGHRA and YSYEKL. The ends were cut back, 1 base at V and 3 bases at J, with 13 bases in the middle. This CDR3 region has 16 residues. The CDR3 protein is CASSQVDLVVYNEQFF. CDR3 in DNA: TGCGCCAGCAGCCAAGTGGACCTAGTGGTCTACAATGAGCAGTTCTTC.

The chain uses TRBV2 and TRBJ2-4; maybe TRBD2 (6 bases). There are 14 residues in the CDR3. Trimming cost V 3 bases and J 0 bases, with 6 bases left between them. Germline V gene sequence: CDR1 SNHLY, CDR2 FYNNEI. CDR3 sequence reads: CASSEGLAKNIQYF. The DNA of the CDR3 is TGTGCCAGCAGTGAGGGACTAGCCAAAAACATTCAGTACTTC.

This chain links TRBV5-1 with TRBJ1-1; no firm D call. V dropped 2 bases and J dropped 0 bases, with 5 bases sitting between them. This CDR3 region has 13 residues. Germline V CDR1 and CDR2: SGHRS, YFSETQ. The CDR3: CASSFGMNTEAFF. The CDR3 region has the DNA TGCGCCAGCAGCTTCGGCATGAACACTGAAGCTTTCTTT.

The chain joins TRBV4-1 to TRBJ1-1; 8 nucleotides agree with TRBD1. The CDR3 runs to 14 residues. Losses at the gene ends were 3 bases for V and 6 bases for J; bases not matched to a gene: 6. Looked up from germline, CDR1 is MGHRA and CDR2 is YSYEKL. The CDR3 region is CASSQTDRGPEAFF. The DNA for the CDR3 is TGCGCCAGCAGCCAGACTGACAGGGGCCCTGAAGCTTTCTTT.

The count of this clone is one. This chain joins TRBV5-1 and TRBJ1-6; D may be TRBD1 (6 bases). Deletions cut 4 bases from V and 0 bases from J, with 14 bases between. The CDR3 sequence is 17 residues long. Germline CDR1 reads SGHRS; CDR2 reads YFSETQ. Here the CDR3 DNA reads TGCGCCAGCAGCCGACAGGAGAGGAGCTCCTATAATTCACCCCTCCACTTT. Translated, it gives CASSRQERSSYNSPLHF. The variable domain in full, with the rest retrieved from reference TRBV5-1 and TRBJ1-6, is KAGVTQTPRYLIKTRGQQVTLSCSPISGHRSVSWYQQTPGQGLQFLFEYFSETQRNKGNFPGRFSGRQFSNSRSEMNVSTLELGDSALYLCASSRQERSSYNSPLHFGNGTRLTVT.

This sequence joins TRBV30 and TRBJ2-7, with 7 bases matching TRBD1. The CDR3 is 14 residues long. The junction had 9 bases not matched to a gene; V was cut back by 0 bases and J by 7 bases. The germline gives CDR1 GTSNPN, CDR2 SVGIG (reference sequence). DNA for the CDR3: TGTGCCTGGAGTGTAGGGGGCCCGATTGGGGAGCAGTACTTC. Residues: CAWSVGGPIGEQYF.

This chain joins TRBV5-1 and TRBJ2-4, with TRBD1 matching 10 bases. The germline V gene has CDR1 SGHRS and CDR2 YFSETQ. V trimming: 0 bases; J trimming: 10 bases; junction bases outside the gene matches: 4. This CDR3 region has 14 residues. CDR3 in DNA: TGCGCCAGCAGCTTGGAATGGACAGGGGGTATTCAGTACTTC. Translating gives CASSLEWTGGIQYF.